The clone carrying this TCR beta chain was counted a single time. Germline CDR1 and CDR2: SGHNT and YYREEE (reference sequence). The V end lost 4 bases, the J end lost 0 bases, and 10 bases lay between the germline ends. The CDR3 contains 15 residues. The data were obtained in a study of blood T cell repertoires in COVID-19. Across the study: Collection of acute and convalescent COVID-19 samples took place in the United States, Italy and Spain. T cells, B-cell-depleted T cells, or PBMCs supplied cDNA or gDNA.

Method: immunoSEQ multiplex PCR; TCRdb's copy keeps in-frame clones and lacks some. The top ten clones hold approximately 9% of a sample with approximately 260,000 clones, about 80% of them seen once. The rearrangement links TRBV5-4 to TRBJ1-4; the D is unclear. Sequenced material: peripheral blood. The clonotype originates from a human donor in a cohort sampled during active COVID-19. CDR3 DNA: TGTGCCAGCAGCGACAAGACCACAACTAATGAAAAACTGTTTTTT. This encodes CASSDKTTTNEKLFF.